This T cell receptor (beta chain) stems from a study of T cell repertoires in cytomegalovirus infection. General study points: The ex vivo response was dominated by HLA-C-restricted CMV-specific TCR beta clonotypes. Using cumulative public TCR beta family frequency, the authors identified those who carried CMV together with the relevant HLA.

A note on this clonotype: Antigen specificity is unknown.

CDR1 and CDR2 (germline): SGHTA, FQGTGA. The CDR3 is 15 amino acids. V lost 3 bases and J lost 6, with 15 bases in between. Via MiXCR, TCRdb re-called the reads, giving one row per CDR3 protein. Here the sample spans approximately 340,000 distinct CDR3 sequences, about 27% being singletons. The V call is TRBV7-3, the J call TRBJ1-5, with D possibly being TRBD1 (6 bases). This receptor was taken from a human donor in good health (CMV status not recorded). Some clones in this sample may be carry-over from other donors' samples. The source material was cultured PBMCs, sampled from culture after CMV antigen stimulation. CDR3 nucleotide sequence: TGTGCCAGCAGCTTGGGGGGGCCGGAGAGTCAGCCCCAGCATTTT. Protein sequence: CASSLGGPESQPQHF.